Presented here are 24 T cell receptor beta chains from one specimen sequenced in a study of blood T cell repertoires in COVID-19. Sequencing used immunoSEQ multiplex PCR; TCRdb keeps in-frame clones, though not all of them. Among 150,000 to 200,000 clones listed, roughly 82% were seen once. Sequencing input: peripheral blood. Receptor source: a woman aged 55 to 70 with COVID-19, enrolled during active disease.

The chain is built from TRBV9 and TRBJ2-5, with 12 bases identical to TRBD2. V was clipped by 2 bases and J by 2 bases; unmatched bases: 4. Germline-derived CDR1 and CDR2 are SGDLS and YYNGEE. CDR3 size: 16 residues. CDR3 amino acids: CASSVGTSGSQETQYF. The CDR3 DNA follows: TGTGCCAGCAGCGTCGGGACTAGCGGGTCACAAGAGACCCAGTACTTC.

The CDR3, as DNA: TGTGCCAGCAGCTTTGGACTAGCGGTCACAGATACGCAGTATTTT. It is translated as CASSFGLAVTDTQYF. The chain uses TRBV7-9 and TRBJ2-3, with 10 bases aligning to TRBD2. Germline loops: CDR1 SEHNR, CDR2 FQNEAQ (reference sequence). This CDR3 contains 15 residues. Unmatched junction bases numbered 2, after V lost 3 bases and J lost 2 bases.

The J gene is TRBJ2-1, the V gene TRBV28; 12 bases are a match to TRBD1. Germline CDR1 MDHEN, CDR2 SYDVKM. The junction had 6 bases not matched to a gene; V was cut back by 6 bases and J by 0 bases. This CDR3 has 17 amino acids. CDR3 amino acids: CASRGTGGLISYNEQFF. The CDR3 DNA is TGTGCCAGCAGGGGGACAGGGGGCCTCATCTCCTACAATGAGCAGTTCTTC.

The chain is built from TRBV28 and TRBJ2-3; 9 bases map to TRBD2. V shed 9 bases, J shed 3 bases, and the junction held 7 bases outside the gene matches. Germline V lookup: CDR1 MDHEN, CDR2 SYDVKM. The CDR3 totals 14 residues. The CDR3 DNA sequence: TGTGCCAGTTTAGTCAGCGGGGGGACAGATACGCAGTATTTT. The encoded protein is CASLVSGGTDTQYF.

The chain couples TRBV28 to TRBJ2-7; 9 nucleotides agree with TRBD2. The CDR3 totals 15 residues. Germline assignment: CDR1 MDHEN and CDR2 SYDVKM. V was clipped by 6 bases and J by 3 bases; unmatched bases: 9. Written as DNA, the CDR3 is TGTGCCAGCAGCCGCTTTCTAGCGGGACTCTACGAGCAGTACTTC. It yields the protein CASSRFLAGLYEQYF.

V is TRBV4-3 and J is TRBJ2-7; 9 nucleotides align to TRBD2. Per the germline V gene, CDR1 is LGHNA and CDR2 is YSLEER. The CDR3 has 19 amino acids. Trimming took 0 bases from V and 5 from J; bases not matched to a gene: 17. The CDR3 DNA follows: TGCGCCAGCAGCCAAGATGCGTGGGAGGTAGCGGGAGATCTCGACGAGCAGTACTTC. Its translation: CASSQDAWEVAGDLDEQYF.

V usage is TRBV7-3 and J usage is TRBJ2-2; TRBD2 aligns across 14 bases. The junction had 10 bases not matched to a gene; V was cut back by 8 bases and J by 5 bases. Germline values: CDR1 SGHTA, CDR2 FQGTGA. The CDR3 has 17 amino acids. For the CDR3, the DNA is TGTGCCAGCGAACCGGGACTAGCGGGGGCGGGGACCGGGGAGCTGTTTTTT. Residues: CASEPGLAGAGTGELFF.

The chain has TRBV5-1 and TRBJ1-1, with D hard to call. V lost 4 bases and J 1 base, leaving 11 bases between the germline ends. The germline V gene encodes CDR1 SGHRS and CDR2 YFSETQ. The CDR3 totals 14 residues. Written as DNA, the CDR3 is TGCGCCAGCAGCAAGGAGGGAAGGAACACTGAAGCTTTCTTT. This encodes CASSKEGRNTEAFF.

V gene TRBV29-1 combines with J gene TRBJ1-1, with D possibly being TRBD1 (5 bases). V lost 6 bases to trimming and J lost 10 bases, with 12 bases between them. CDR3 size: 10 residues. From germline, CDR1 is SQVTM and CDR2 ANQGSEA. The CDR3 loop reads CSVVVGGAFF. The CDR3 nucleotides are TGCAGCGTCGTCGTGGGGGGAGCTTTCTTT.

This chain links TRBV28 with TRBJ1-4, with D possibly being TRBD1 (5 bases). This CDR3 comprises 14 residues. Germline V CDR1 and CDR2: MDHEN, SYDVKM. The germline V and J ends were trimmed by 3 bases and 3 bases, with 8 bases remaining between them. As DNA, the CDR3 is TGTGCCAGCAGTTTGGTAGGGGCTAATGAAAAACTGTTTTTT. It translates to CASSLVGANEKLFF.

This chain links TRBV28 with TRBJ1-2; D is unclear. This CDR3 has 13 amino acids. Germline lookup yields CDR1 MDHEN and CDR2 SYDVKM. The ends were cut back, 3 bases at V and 6 bases at J, with 11 bases in the middle. CDR3 in amino acids: CASSLNLVDGYTF. The CDR3 nucleotides read TGTGCCAGCAGTTTGAACTTGGTGGATGGCTACACCTTC.

J is TRBJ1-2 and V is TRBV6-6; D is ambiguous. The CDR3 covers 13 residues. In germline, CDR1 is MNHNY, CDR2 SVGAGI (reference sequence). Deletions cut 7 bases from V and 4 bases from J, with 13 bases between. DNA of the CDR3: TGTGCCAGCATAGGGCGGGCCACCTATGGCTACACCTTC. It codes for CASIGRATYGYTF.

This chain connects TRBV9 to TRBJ1-1; possible D gene TRBD1, 6 bases. This CDR3 has 15 residues. Trimming stripped 4 bases from V and 1 base from J, with 14 bases between. CDR1 is SGDLS, CDR2 YYNGEE, per germline. The CDR3 coding sequence is TGTGCCAGCAGCTCACGACAGGAATCGAACACTGAAGCTTTCTTT. Amino acid sequence: CASSSRQESNTEAFF. The variable domain in full, completed from reference TRBV9 and TRBJ1-1, reads DSGVTQTPKHLITATGQRVTLRCSPRSGDLSVYWYQQSLDQGLQFLIQYYNGEERAKGNILERFSAQQFPDLHSELNLSSLELGDSALYFCASSSRQESNTEAFFGQGTRLTVV.

The genes are TRBV14 and TRBJ2-3; 11 bases align to TRBD2. V gave up 2 bases and J gave up 1 base; unmatched junction bases: 11. Germline V lookup: CDR1 SGHDN, CDR2 FVKESK. The CDR3 is 19 amino acids. CDR3 DNA sequence: TGTGCCAGCAGCCAACTAGCGGGAGGACGGGGTCGGGGCACAGATACGCAGTATTTT. It yields the protein CASSQLAGGRGRGTDTQYF.

V usage is TRBV28 and J usage is TRBJ1-2; 7 positions match TRBD1. This CDR3 region has 17 residues. CDR1 is MDHEN, CDR2 SYDVKM, per germline. V shed 3 bases, J shed 6 bases, and the junction held 16 bases outside the gene matches. In DNA form, the CDR3 reads TGTGCCAGCAGTTTTATAATATACTCGACAGGGACGAATGGCTACACCTTC. It is translated as CASSFIIYSTGTNGYTF.

This chain links TRBV27 with TRBJ2-3; 9 bases align to TRBD2. The CDR3 runs to 20 residues. Germline values: CDR1 MNHEY, CDR2 SMNVEV (reference sequence). V dropped 7 bases and J dropped 0; count of bases not matched to a gene: 20. DNA of the CDR3: TGTGCCAGCACAACCCATTGGGGCGGGGGGGCCCCCACTAGCACAGATACGCAGTATTTT. The encoded protein is CASTTHWGGGAPTSTDTQYF.

The CDR3 DNA follows: TGTGCCAGCAGACGAGGGGATACGCAGTATTTT. This gives the protein CASRRGDTQYF. This chain links TRBV6-5 with TRBJ2-3, with a possible D match to TRBD2 (5 bases). Germline CDR1 and CDR2: MNHEY and SVGAGI. V was cut by 6 bases and J by 6 bases, with 7 bases left in between. The CDR3 loop spans 11 amino acids.

The V gene is TRBV6-5, the J gene TRBJ1-5; 10 nucleotides match TRBD1. V lost 5 bases, J lost 9 bases, and 7 bases stayed unmatched. The CDR3 is made up of 14 amino acids. Germline V gene sequence: CDR1 MNHEY, CDR2 SVGAGI. The DNA for the CDR3 is TGTGCCAGCAGTCCCCCGGGACAGGGGACGCCCCAGCATTTT. Its translation is CASSPPGQGTPQHF.

The V gene is TRBV28, the J gene TRBJ2-7, with D possibly matching TRBD1 (5 bases). This CDR3 is built from 14 residues. The germline V and J ends were trimmed by 6 bases and 2 bases, with 14 bases remaining between them. Germline loops: CDR1 MDHEN, CDR2 SYDVKM. The CDR3 DNA follows: TGTGCCAGCAGGGATCCACAGGTAACCTACGAGCAGTACTTC. Its protein product is CASRDPQVTYEQYF.

The chain links TRBV5-5 to TRBJ1-6; TRBD1 might be the D (5 bases). The length of the CDR3 is 15 residues. CDR1 is SGHKS, CDR2 YYEKEE, per germline (reference sequence). V was trimmed by 1 base and J by 6 bases, leaving 11 bases between them. The CDR3: CASSLTGDLNSPLHF. For the CDR3, the DNA is TGTGCCAGCAGCTTGACAGGAGATCTTAATTCACCCCTCCACTTT.

The chain joins TRBV5-6 to TRBJ2-7, with a tentative D call TRBD1 (5 bases). The CDR3 has 12 residues. Trimming cost V 4 bases and J 4 bases, with 9 bases left between them. The germline V gene encodes CDR1 SGHDT and CDR2 YYEEEE. The CDR3 here is CASSLTVYEQYF. The DNA for the CDR3 is TGTGCCAGCAGCCTGACAGTTTACGAGCAGTACTTC.

The V gene is TRBV5-1, the J gene TRBJ1-6; D is perhaps TRBD1 (6 bases). CDR3 size: 13 residues. The V end lost 4 bases, the J end lost 9 bases, and 11 bases lay between the germline ends. Germline CDR1 is SGHRS and CDR2 is YFSETQ. The CDR3 DNA is TGCGCCAGCAGCCTAACAGGGCCTTCACCCCTCCACTTT. Translating it yields CASSLTGPSPLHF.

CDR3 nucleotide sequence: TGTGCCAGTAGTATAGCGGGGGGGACTAGTACAGATACGCAGTATTTT. Translation gives CASSIAGGTSTDTQYF. This sequence joins TRBV19 and TRBJ2-3; 8 positions match TRBD2. Looked up from germline, CDR1 is LNHDA and CDR2 is SQIVND (reference sequence). CDR3 size: 16 residues. V trimming: 1 base; J trimming: 3 bases; junction bases outside the gene matches: 6.

This clone was recorded only once. The genes are TRBV19 and TRBJ1-2; 7 bases align to TRBD1. Trimming took 6 bases from V and 8 from J; bases not matched to a gene: 9. The CDR3 length is 13 residues. CDR1 and CDR2 (germline): LNHDA, SQIVND (reference sequence). CDR3 DNA sequence: TGTGCCAGTAGGGCCGGGACAGAAGACGGCTACACCTTC. This gives the protein CASRAGTEDGYTF. The full variable domain, in which reference TRBV19 and TRBJ1-2 provide the parts outside the CDR3, is DGGITQSPKYLFRKEGQNVTLSCEQNLNHDAMYWYRQDPGQGLRLIYYSQIVNDFQKGDIAEGYSVSREKKESFPLTVTSAQKNPTAFYLCASRAGTEDGYTFGSGTRLTVV.